This entry lists 26 T cell receptor beta chains sequenced from one sample in a study of vaccination and CD4 T cells after COVID-19. The time point: late sampling 161 to 241 days after vaccination in three convalescent patients. One entry per CDR3 protein results from TCRdb running MiXCR on the PCR reads. The data hold some 28,000 distinct CDR3 sequences, with under 60% observed a single time. The input for sequencing was CD4+ T cells from blood, taken about 7 months after SARS-CoV-2 vaccination. Receptors originate from a human donor who had recovered from COVID-19.

J is TRBJ2-3 and V is TRBV4-2; D is unclear. V lost 1 base to trimming and J lost 1 base, with 9 bases between them. The germline V gene encodes CDR1 LGHNA and CDR2 YNFKEQ. There are 15 residues in the CDR3. CDR3 sequence reads: CASSQGPLRTDTQYF. Written as DNA, the CDR3 is TGTGCCAGCAGCCAAGGACCGTTGCGCACAGATACGCAGTATTTT.

The rearrangement links TRBV2 to TRBJ2-7; D gene uncertain. Germline V gene sequence: CDR1 SNHLY, CDR2 FYNNEI. Trimming took off 3 bases at V and 5 bases at J, with 2 bases between the two ends. There are 10 residues in the CDR3. CDR3: CASSENEQYF. CDR3 DNA: TGTGCCAGCAGTGAGAACGAGCAGTACTTC. The full variable domain, in which reference TRBV2 and TRBJ2-7 provide the parts outside the CDR3, is EPEVTQTPSHQVTQMGQEVILRCVPISNHLYFYWYRQILGQKVEFLVSFYNNEISEKSEIFDDQFSVERPDGSNFTLKIRSTKLEDSAMYFCASSENEQYFGPGTRLTVT.

Here the CDR3 reads CASSLLGPETQYF. The CDR3 coding sequence is TGTGCCAGCAGCTTACTGGGGCCAGAGACCCAGTACTTC. The V and J genes are TRBV11-2 and TRBJ2-5; TRBD1 might be the D (5 bases). The CDR3 sequence is 13 residues long. With 2 bases removed from V and 4 bases from J, the gap between germline ends came to 8 bases. The germline gives CDR1 SGHAT, CDR2 FQNNGV.

The chain links TRBV28 to TRBJ2-7; D tentatively reads TRBD1 or TRBD2 (5 bases each). Between the trimmed V and J ends, which lost 5 bases and 1 base, there was a span of 21 bases. CDR1 MDHEN and CDR2 SYDVKM come from the germline V gene. The CDR3 length is 17 residues. CDR3 in DNA: TGTGCCAGCAGTGCTCCGGGACGCGCCTTTACGTCCTACGAGCAGTACTTC. This sequence encodes CASSAPGRAFTSYEQYF.

This clonotype turned up a few times. The genes are TRBV20-1 and TRBJ1-2, with 9 bases identical to TRBD1. From germline, CDR1 is DFQATT and CDR2 SNEGSKA (reference sequence). CDR3 length: 14 amino acids. Germline trimming cut 5 bases from V and 5 bases from J; bases unmatched to any gene: 9. CDR3 nucleotide sequence: TGCAGTGCTGCTAACAGGGGGCCTCGGTATGGCTACACCTTC. Its translation is CSAANRGPRYGYTF.

The rearrangement joins TRBV7-6 to TRBJ2-7; 11 bases agree with TRBD2. The V and J ends lost 1 base and 5 bases, in that order; junction bases with no gene match: 10. Germline-derived CDR1 and CDR2 are SGHVS and FNYEAQ. The CDR3 extends over 17 amino acids. The CDR3 DNA reads TGTGCCAGCAGCTTAGTACTAGCGGGAGCGGCGATACACGAGCAGTACTTC. It is translated as CASSLVLAGAAIHEQYF. Supplemented by reference TRBV7-6 and TRBJ2-7, the full variable domain reads GAGVSQSPRYKVTKRGQDVALRCDPISGHVSLYWYRQALGQGPEFLTYFNYEAQQDKSGLPNDRFSAERPEGSISTLTIQRTEQRDSAMYRCASSLVLAGAAIHEQYFGPGTRLTVT.

This clonotype has just a few counts. This rearrangement joins TRBV27 to TRBJ1-2; D gene uncertain. V was clipped by 2 bases and J by 6 bases, with 13 bases between them. This CDR3 has 14 amino acids. Germline loops: CDR1 MNHEY, CDR2 SMNVEV (reference sequence). The CDR3 is CASSLTSYVDGYTF. DNA for the CDR3: TGTGCCAGCAGTTTAACGTCGTACGTTGATGGCTACACCTTC.

This clonotype is medium-sized (0.01 to 0.1%) in the sample. The chain employs TRBV7-8 and TRBJ2-7; 13 bases match TRBD2. CDR1 is SGHVS, CDR2 FQNEAQ, per germline. The junction had 9 bases not matched to a gene; V was cut back by 5 bases and J by 2 bases. The CDR3 contains 17 residues. The CDR3 coding sequence is TGTGCCAGCAGCCCAAGGACTAGCGGGAGAGGGGCCTACGAGCAGTACTTC. Protein product: CASSPRTSGRGAYEQYF.

V and J are TRBV28 and TRBJ1-5; D unresolved. The CDR3 consists of 15 residues. V was clipped by 6 bases and J by 6 bases, with 18 bases between them. Looked up from germline, CDR1 is MDHEN and CDR2 is SYDVKM. CDR3 DNA: TGTGCCAGCAGCGTCGTACAGAGCGGTTCTCAGCCCCAGCATTTT. It encodes CASSVVQSGSQPQHF.

The chain links TRBV15 to TRBJ1-5; no firm D call. V was shortened by 4 bases and J by 3 bases, with 7 bases between the two germline ends. This CDR3 has 13 amino acids. CDR1 is LNHNV, CDR2 YYDKDF, per germline (reference sequence). The CDR3 sequence is CATSMEINQPQHF. The CDR3 nucleotides read TGTGCCACCAGCATGGAGATCAATCAGCCCCAGCATTTT.

The chain joins TRBV24-1 to TRBJ2-1; tentative D call: TRBD1 (6 bases). CDR1 and CDR2 (germline): KGHDR, SFDVKD. The CDR3 contains 16 residues. V was clipped by 4 bases and J by 0 bases, with 12 bases between them. This CDR3 reads CATSDPYRVSYNEQFF. In nucleotides, the CDR3 is TGTGCCACCAGTGACCCATACAGGGTCTCCTACAATGAGCAGTTCTTC.

V and J are TRBV20-1 and TRBJ2-3; D is undetermined. V dropped 1 base and J dropped 0 bases, with 14 bases sitting between them. The length of the CDR3 is 16 residues. Germline assignment: CDR1 DFQATT and CDR2 SNEGSKA (reference sequence). CDR3 coding DNA: TGCAGTGCTAGAGCGCTAGTCTCCCGAAGCACAGATACGCAGTATTTT. Translating it yields CSARALVSRSTDTQYF.

CDR3 in DNA: TGCGCCAGCAGCCAAGATTGGGGGACGGACTATGGCTACACCTTC. Translating it yields CASSQDWGTDYGYTF. The chain is built from TRBV4-1 and TRBJ1-2; the D gene is possibly TRBD1 (5 bases). The CDR3 loop spans 15 amino acids. Germline V gene sequence: CDR1 MGHRA, CDR2 YSYEKL. The V end was cut by 0 bases, the J end by 3 bases, with 11 bases between.

This clonotype has just a few counts. The chain joins TRBV7-3 to TRBJ2-3, with D tentatively TRBD2 (6 bases). V lost 5 bases and J 2 bases, leaving 20 bases between the germline ends. There are 17 residues in the CDR3. The germline gives CDR1 SGHTA, CDR2 FQGTGA. Here the CDR3 DNA reads TGTGCCAGCAGCCGCGACCTTAGCGGAAGATTCACAGATACGCAGTATTTT. It translates to CASSRDLSGRFTDTQYF.

This clonotype was picked up a small number of times. V is TRBV7-9 and J is TRBJ2-3; tentative D call: TRBD1 (6 bases). Germline CDR1 reads SEHNR; CDR2 reads FQNEAQ (reference sequence). The CDR3 spans 16 residues. The V end lost 2 bases, the J end lost 0 bases, and 12 bases lay between the germline ends. CDR3 nucleotides: TGTGCCAGCAGCTTAACAGGGTCCCCTAGCACAGATACGCAGTATTTT. This encodes CASSLTGSPSTDTQYF.

This clonotype appeared a few times. The rearrangement uses TRBV4-1 and TRBJ2-7; D is tentatively TRBD1 or TRBD2 (5 bases each). This CDR3 contains 15 residues. Germline loops: CDR1 MGHRA, CDR2 YSYEKL. The ends were cut back, 3 bases at V and 5 bases at J, with 17 bases in the middle. The CDR3 is CASSHPPMGRDEQYF. CDR3 DNA: TGCGCCAGCAGCCACCCACCCATGGGGCGGGACGAGCAGTACTTC.

The chain links TRBV21-1 to TRBJ2-5. TRBV21-1 is noted as a pseudogene. There are 11 residues in the CDR3. The CDR3 DNA sequence: TGTGCCAGCAGCAAAGGTGTGACCCAGTACTTC. This translates into CASSKGVTQYF.

V usage is TRBV20-1 and J usage is TRBJ2-3; D unclear. Deletions cut 0 bases from V and 2 bases from J, with 9 bases between. The germline gives CDR1 DFQATT, CDR2 SNEGSKA (reference sequence). CDR3 size: 14 residues. In DNA form, the CDR3 reads TGCAGTGCTAGAGATCTTAAGAACACAGATACGCAGTATTTT. Translation: CSARDLKNTDTQYF.

The chain employs TRBV6-2 or TRBV6-3 and TRBJ1-5; D is undetermined. The germline V gene encodes CDR1 MNHEY and CDR2 SVGEGT. The CDR3 spans 15 residues. Deletions cut 4 bases from V and 3 bases from J, with 13 bases between. CDR3 nucleotides: TGTGCCAGCAGTTTTAACAGCCTCCTCAATCAGCCCCAGCATTTT. The encoded protein is CASSFNSLLNQPQHF.

The chain links TRBV27 to TRBJ2-7; no clear D. V was clipped by 9 bases and J by 0 bases, with 9 bases between them. The CDR3 contains 12 residues. Germline V CDR1 and CDR2: MNHEY, SMNVEV (reference sequence). CDR3 nucleotide sequence: TGTGCCAGTGGGTTTAACTCCTACGAGCAGTACTTC. Its translation: CASGFNSYEQYF.

CDR3 residues: CASSTPGALFVGQYF. The CDR3 nucleotides read TGTGCCAGCAGTACGCCTGGGGCCCTCTTTGTCGGGCAGTACTTC. The J gene is TRBJ2-7, the V gene TRBV6-2 or TRBV6-3, with D possibly TRBD1 on 5 matching bases. CDR3 length: 15 residues. Germline CDR1 MNHEY, CDR2 SVGEGT. Trimming pared 5 bases from V and 9 bases from J, leaving 23 bases between.

The chain employs TRBV15 and TRBJ2-2; weak D call: TRBD1 (6 bases). The germline V gene encodes CDR1 LNHNV and CDR2 YYDKDF (reference sequence). This CDR3 spans 15 amino acids. With 5 bases removed from V and 0 bases from J, the gap between germline ends came to 10 bases. CDR3 bases: TGTGCCACCAGCCCAGACAGGCCGAACACCGGGGAGCTGTTTTTT. It yields the protein CATSPDRPNTGELFF.

The rearrangement links TRBV6-1 to TRBJ2-7, with 10 positions matching TRBD2. Germline loops: CDR1 MNHNS, CDR2 SASEGT. The CDR3 spans 15 residues. The V segment lost 6 bases and the J segment 0 bases; nucleotides outside the gene matches: 5. In nucleotides, the CDR3 is TGTGCCAGCAGCCTCGCTAGCGGGAGCTCCTACGAGCAGTACTTC. Translating gives CASSLASGSSYEQYF.

V gene TRBV7-9 combines with J gene TRBJ2-7, with 10 bases aligning to TRBD1. CDR1 SEHNR and CDR2 FQNEAQ come from the germline V gene (reference sequence). The junction had 5 bases not matched to a gene; V was cut back by 4 bases and J by 5 bases. The CDR3 spans 14 residues. In nucleotides, the CDR3 is TGTGCCAGCAGCTATGACAGGGGGCAGAACGAGCAGTACTTC. It translates to CASSYDRGQNEQYF. The full variable domain, rest sourced from reference TRBV7-9 and TRBJ2-7, is DTGVSQNPRHKITKRGQNVTFRCDPISEHNRLYWYRQTLGQGPEFLTYFQNEAQLEKSRLLSDRFSAERPKGSFSTLEIQRTEQGDSAMYLCASSYDRGQNEQYFGPGTRLTVT.

This clonotype has a handful of counts. This rearrangement joins TRBV7-8 to TRBJ1-1; 10 nucleotides match TRBD1. The CDR3 consists of 16 residues. CDR1 SGHVS and CDR2 FQNEAQ come from the germline V gene. After removal of 5 bases from V and 10 bases from J, the junction contained 16 bases not matched to a gene. CDR3 nucleotide sequence: TGTGCCAGCAGCCCCGCCGGGTTGGACAGGGGGATGGTAGCTTTCTTT. Translation: CASSPAGLDRGMVAFF.

The rearrangement uses TRBV6-2 or TRBV6-3 and TRBJ2-1, with D tentatively TRBD1 (5 bases). Between the trimmed V and J ends, which lost 5 bases and 8 bases, there was a span of 16 bases. The germline gives CDR1 MNHEY, CDR2 SVGEGT. The CDR3 is made up of 14 amino acids. Here the CDR3 reads CASSATVPGDEQFF. The DNA of the CDR3 is TGTGCCAGCAGTGCGACAGTGCCGGGCGATGAGCAGTTCTTC.